This TCR beta chain came from a study of identical twins. TCRdb redid the calling of the 5' RACE reads with MiXCR, one entry per CDR3 protein. The table lists 550,000 to 800,000 distinct CDR3 sequences, about 7.1% of them singletons. V gave up 4 bases and J gave up 2 bases, with 15 bases separating them. This CDR3 has 15 residues. Germline CDR1 reads SGDLS; CDR2 reads YYNGEE. This clonotype was seen more than once but under ten times. The same data also contributed to another study, on yellow fever vaccine responses in identical twins.

Sequenced input: PBMCs. The source of this sequence is a woman younger than 30 in good health. The J gene is TRBJ1-1, the V gene TRBV9; D call uncertain. CDR3 in DNA: TGTGCCAGCAGCTCCCCCTGGGTTGGAAACACTGAAGCTTTCTTT. This encodes CASSSPWVGNTEAFF.